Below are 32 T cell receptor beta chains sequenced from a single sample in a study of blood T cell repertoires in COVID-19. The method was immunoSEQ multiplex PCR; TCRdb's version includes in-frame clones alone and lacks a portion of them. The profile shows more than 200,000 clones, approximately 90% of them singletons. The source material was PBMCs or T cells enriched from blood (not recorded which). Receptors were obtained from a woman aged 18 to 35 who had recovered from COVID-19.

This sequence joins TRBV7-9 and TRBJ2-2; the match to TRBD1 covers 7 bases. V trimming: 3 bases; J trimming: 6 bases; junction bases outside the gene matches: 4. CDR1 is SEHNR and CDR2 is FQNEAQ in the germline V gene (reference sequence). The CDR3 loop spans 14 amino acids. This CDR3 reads CASSLTGFAGELFF. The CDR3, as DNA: TGTGCCAGCAGCTTGACAGGGTTTGCCGGGGAGCTGTTTTTT.

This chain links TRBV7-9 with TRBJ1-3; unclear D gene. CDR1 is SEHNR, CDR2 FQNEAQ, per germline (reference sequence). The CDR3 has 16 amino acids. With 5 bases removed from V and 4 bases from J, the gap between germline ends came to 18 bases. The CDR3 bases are TGTGCCAGCAGCCGAGGTAACCTGACGCCAGGAAACACCATATATTTT. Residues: CASSRGNLTPGNTIYF. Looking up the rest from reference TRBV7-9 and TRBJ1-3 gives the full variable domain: DTGVSQNPRHKITKRGQNVTFRCDPISEHNRLYWYRQTLGQGPEFLTYFQNEAQLEKSRLLSDRFSAERPKGSFSTLEIQRTEQGDSAMYLCASSRGNLTPGNTIYFGEGSWLTVV.

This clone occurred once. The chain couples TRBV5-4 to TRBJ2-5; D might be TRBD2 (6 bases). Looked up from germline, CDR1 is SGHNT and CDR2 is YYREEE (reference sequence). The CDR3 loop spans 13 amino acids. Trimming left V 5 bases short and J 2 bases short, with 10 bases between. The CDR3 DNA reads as TGTGCCAGCAGTAACCGGGAGCAAGAGACCCAGTACTTC. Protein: CASSNREQETQYF.

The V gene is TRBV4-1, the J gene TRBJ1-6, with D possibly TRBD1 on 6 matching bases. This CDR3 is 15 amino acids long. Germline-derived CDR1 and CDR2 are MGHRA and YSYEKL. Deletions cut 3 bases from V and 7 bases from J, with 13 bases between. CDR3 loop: CASSHWQGRNSPLHF. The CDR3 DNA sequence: TGCGCCAGCAGCCACTGGCAGGGGCGGAATTCACCCCTCCACTTT.

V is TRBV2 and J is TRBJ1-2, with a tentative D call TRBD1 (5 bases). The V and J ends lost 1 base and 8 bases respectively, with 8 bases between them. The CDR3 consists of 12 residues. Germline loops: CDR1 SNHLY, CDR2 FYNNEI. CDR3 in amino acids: CASSEEGYGYTF. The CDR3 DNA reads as TGTGCCAGCAGTGAAGAGGGGTACGGCTACACCTTC. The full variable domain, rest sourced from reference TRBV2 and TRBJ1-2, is EPEVTQTPSHQVTQMGQEVILRCVPISNHLYFYWYRQILGQKVEFLVSFYNNEISEKSEIFDDQFSVERPDGSNFTLKIRSTKLEDSAMYFCASSEEGYGYTFGSGTRLTVV.

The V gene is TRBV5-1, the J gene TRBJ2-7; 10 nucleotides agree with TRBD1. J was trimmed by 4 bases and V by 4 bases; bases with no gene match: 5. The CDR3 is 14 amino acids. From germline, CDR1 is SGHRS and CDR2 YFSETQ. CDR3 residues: CASSVGTGDYEQYF. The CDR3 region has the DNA TGCGCCAGCAGCGTTGGGACAGGGGATTACGAGCAGTACTTC.

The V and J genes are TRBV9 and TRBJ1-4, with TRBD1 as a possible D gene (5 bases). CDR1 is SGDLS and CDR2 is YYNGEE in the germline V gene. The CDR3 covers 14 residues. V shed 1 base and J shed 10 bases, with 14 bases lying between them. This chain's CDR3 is CASSVSPQGGKLFF. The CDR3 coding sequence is TGTGCCAGCAGCGTATCGCCGCAGGGCGGAAAACTGTTTTTT. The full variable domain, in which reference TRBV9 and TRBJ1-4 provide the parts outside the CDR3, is DSGVTQTPKHLITATGQRVTLRCSPRSGDLSVYWYQQSLDQGLQFLIQYYNGEERAKGNILERFSAQQFPDLHSELNLSSLELGDSALYFCASSVSPQGGKLFFGSGTQLSVL.

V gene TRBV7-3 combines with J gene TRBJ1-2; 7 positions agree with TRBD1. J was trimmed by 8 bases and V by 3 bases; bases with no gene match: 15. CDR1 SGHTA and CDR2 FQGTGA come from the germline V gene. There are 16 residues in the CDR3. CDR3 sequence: CASSLLPGQKSEGYTF. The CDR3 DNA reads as TGTGCCAGCAGCTTGCTACCGGGACAGAAATCGGAAGGCTACACCTTC.

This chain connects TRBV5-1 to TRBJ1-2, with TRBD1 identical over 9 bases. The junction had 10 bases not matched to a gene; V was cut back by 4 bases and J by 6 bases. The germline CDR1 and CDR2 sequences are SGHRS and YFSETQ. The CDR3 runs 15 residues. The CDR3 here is CASSGPGQGLDGYTF. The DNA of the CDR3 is TGCGCCAGCAGCGGCCCGGGACAGGGTTTAGATGGCTACACCTTC. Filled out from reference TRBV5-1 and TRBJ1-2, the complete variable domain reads KAGVTQTPRYLIKTRGQQVTLSCSPISGHRSVSWYQQTPGQGLQFLFEYFSETQRNKGNFPGRFSGRQFSNSRSEMNVSTLELGDSALYLCASSGPGQGLDGYTFGSGTRLTVV.

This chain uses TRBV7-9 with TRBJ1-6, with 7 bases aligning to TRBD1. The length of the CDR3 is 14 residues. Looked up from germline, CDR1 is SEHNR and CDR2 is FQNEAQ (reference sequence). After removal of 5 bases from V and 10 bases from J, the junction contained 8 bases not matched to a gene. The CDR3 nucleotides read TGTGCCAGCAGCCATGACAGGGTCCGGTCACCCCTCCACTTT. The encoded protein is CASSHDRVRSPLHF.

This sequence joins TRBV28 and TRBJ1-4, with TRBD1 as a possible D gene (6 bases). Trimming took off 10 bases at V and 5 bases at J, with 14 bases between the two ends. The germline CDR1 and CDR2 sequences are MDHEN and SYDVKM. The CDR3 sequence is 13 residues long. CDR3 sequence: CATTDSLNEKLFF. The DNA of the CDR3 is TGTGCCACTACGGACAGTCTGAATGAAAAACTGTTTTTT.

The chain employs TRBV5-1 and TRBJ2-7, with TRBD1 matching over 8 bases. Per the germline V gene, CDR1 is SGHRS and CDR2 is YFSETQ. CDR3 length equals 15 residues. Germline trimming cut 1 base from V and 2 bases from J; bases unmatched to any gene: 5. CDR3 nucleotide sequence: TGCGCCAGCAGCTTGCAGGGACAGGAGACCTACGAGCAGTACTTC. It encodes CASSLQGQETYEQYF.

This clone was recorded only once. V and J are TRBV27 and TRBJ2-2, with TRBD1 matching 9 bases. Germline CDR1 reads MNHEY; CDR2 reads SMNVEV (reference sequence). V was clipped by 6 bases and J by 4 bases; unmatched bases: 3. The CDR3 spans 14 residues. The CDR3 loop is CASRLTGGTGELFF. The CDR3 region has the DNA TGTGCCAGCAGGCTGACAGGGGGCACCGGGGAGCTGTTTTTT.

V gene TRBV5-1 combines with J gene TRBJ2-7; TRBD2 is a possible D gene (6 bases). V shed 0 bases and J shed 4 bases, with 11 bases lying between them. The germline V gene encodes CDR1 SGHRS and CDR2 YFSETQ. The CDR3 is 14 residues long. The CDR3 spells CASSLVAGTYEQYF. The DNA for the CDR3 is TGCGCCAGCAGCTTGGTTGCGGGAACGTACGAGCAGTACTTC.

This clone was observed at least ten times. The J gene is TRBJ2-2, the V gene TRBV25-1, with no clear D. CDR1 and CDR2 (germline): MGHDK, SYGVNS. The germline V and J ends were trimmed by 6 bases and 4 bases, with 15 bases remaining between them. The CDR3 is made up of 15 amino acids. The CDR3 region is CASRSHEVTTGELFF. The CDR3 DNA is TGTGCCAGCAGAAGCCATGAGGTAACCACCGGGGAGCTGTTTTTT.

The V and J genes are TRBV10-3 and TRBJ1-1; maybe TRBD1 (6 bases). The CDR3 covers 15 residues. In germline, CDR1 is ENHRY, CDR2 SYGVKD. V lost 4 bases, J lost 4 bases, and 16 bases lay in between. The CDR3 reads CAISVKGDGSTEAFF. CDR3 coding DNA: TGTGCCATCAGTGTGAAGGGGGACGGTAGCACTGAAGCTTTCTTT.

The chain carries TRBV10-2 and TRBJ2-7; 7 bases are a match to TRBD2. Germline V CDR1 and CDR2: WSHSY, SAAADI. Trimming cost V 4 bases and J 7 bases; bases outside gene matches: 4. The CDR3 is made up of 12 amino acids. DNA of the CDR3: TGCGCCAGCAGTGCCGAGCGGGGAGAGCAGTACTTC. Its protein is CASSAERGEQYF.

CDR3 sequence: CASSDPDRGNEKLFF. CDR3 sequence (DNA): TGTGCCAGCAGTGACCCCGACAGGGGGAATGAAAAACTGTTTTTT. The chain employs TRBV25-1 and TRBJ1-4; 9 nucleotides align to TRBD1. J was trimmed by 5 bases and V by 3 bases; bases with no gene match: 4. This CDR3 spans 15 amino acids. Per the germline V gene, CDR1 is MGHDK and CDR2 is SYGVNS.

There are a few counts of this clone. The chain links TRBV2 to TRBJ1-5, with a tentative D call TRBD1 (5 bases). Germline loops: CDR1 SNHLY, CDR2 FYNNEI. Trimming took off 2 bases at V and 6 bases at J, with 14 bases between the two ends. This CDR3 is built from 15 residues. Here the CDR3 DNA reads TGTGCCAGCAGTGAATCGGACCCCGGGGGTCAGCCCCAGCATTTT. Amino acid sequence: CASSESDPGGQPQHF.

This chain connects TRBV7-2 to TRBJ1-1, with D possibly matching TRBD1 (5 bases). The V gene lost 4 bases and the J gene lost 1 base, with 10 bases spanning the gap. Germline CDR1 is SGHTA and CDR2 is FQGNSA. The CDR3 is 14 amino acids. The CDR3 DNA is TGTGCCAGCAGCTCATTCCAGGGGAACACTGAAGCTTTCTTT. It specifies CASSSFQGNTEAFF. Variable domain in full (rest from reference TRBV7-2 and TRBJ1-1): GAGVSQSPSNKVTEKGKDVELRCDPISGHTALYWYRQSLGQGLEFLIYFQGNSAPDKSGLPSDRFSAERTGGSVSTLTIQRTQQEDSAVYLCASSSFQGNTEAFFGQGTRLTVV.

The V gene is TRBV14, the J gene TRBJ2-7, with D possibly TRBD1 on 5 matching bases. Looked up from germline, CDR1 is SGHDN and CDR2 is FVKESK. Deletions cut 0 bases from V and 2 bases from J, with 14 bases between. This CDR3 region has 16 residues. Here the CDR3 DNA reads TGTGCCAGCAGCCAAGATGAAGTGACAGCTGCCTACGAGCAGTACTTC. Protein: CASSQDEVTAAYEQYF.

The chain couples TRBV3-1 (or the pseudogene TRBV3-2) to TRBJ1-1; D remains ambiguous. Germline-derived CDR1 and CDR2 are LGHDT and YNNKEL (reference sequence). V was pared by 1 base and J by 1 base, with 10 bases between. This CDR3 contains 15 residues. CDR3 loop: CASSQAVTGNTEAFF. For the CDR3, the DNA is TGTGCCAGCAGCCAAGCCGTAACCGGGAACACTGAAGCTTTCTTT.

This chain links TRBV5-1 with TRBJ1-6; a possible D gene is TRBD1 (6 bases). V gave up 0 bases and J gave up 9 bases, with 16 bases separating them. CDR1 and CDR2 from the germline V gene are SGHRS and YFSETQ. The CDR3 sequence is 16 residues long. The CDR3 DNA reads TGCGCCAGCAGCTTGGAGGGGGGGGTAGATGGTTCACCCCTCCACTTT. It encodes CASSLEGGVDGSPLHF.

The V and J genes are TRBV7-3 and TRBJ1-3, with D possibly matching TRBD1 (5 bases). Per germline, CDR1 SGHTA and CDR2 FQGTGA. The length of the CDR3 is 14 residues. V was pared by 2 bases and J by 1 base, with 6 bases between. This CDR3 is CASSLGGSGNTIYF. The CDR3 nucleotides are TGTGCCAGCAGCTTAGGGGGGTCTGGAAACACCATATATTTT. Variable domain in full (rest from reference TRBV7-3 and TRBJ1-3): GAGVSQTPSNKVTEKGKYVELRCDPISGHTALYWYRQSLGQGPEFLIYFQGTGAADDSGLPNDRFFAVRPEGSVSTLKIQRTERGDSAVYLCASSLGGSGNTIYFGEGSWLTVV.

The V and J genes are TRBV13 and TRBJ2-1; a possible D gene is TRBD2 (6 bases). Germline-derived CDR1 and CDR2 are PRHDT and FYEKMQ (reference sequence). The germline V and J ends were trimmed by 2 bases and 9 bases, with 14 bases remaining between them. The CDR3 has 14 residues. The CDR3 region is CASSLSVGRSEQFF. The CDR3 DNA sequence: TGTGCCAGCAGCTTAAGCGTAGGGAGGAGTGAGCAGTTCTTC.

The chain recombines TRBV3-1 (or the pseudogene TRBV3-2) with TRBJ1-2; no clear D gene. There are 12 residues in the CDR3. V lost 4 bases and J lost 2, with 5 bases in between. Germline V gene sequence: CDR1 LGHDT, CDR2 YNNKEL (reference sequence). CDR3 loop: CASSLRNYGYTF. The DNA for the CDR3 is TGTGCCAGCAGCCTTCGGAACTATGGCTACACCTTC.

DNA of the CDR3: TGTGCCACCAGTGAACTGACTAGCGGGGGTTACAATGAGCAGTTCTTC. Translated: CATSELTSGGYNEQFF. The genes are TRBV24-1 and TRBJ2-1, with 12 bases aligning to TRBD2. Trimming removed 4 bases from V and 4 bases from J; junction bases left unmatched: 4. Germline assignment: CDR1 KGHDR and CDR2 SFDVKD. This CDR3 has 16 amino acids.

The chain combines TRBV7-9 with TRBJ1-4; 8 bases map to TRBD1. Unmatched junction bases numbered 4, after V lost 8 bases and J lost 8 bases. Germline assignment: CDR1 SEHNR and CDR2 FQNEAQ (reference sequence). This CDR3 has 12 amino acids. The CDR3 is CASGQGGEKLFF. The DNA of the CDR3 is TGTGCCAGCGGACAGGGAGGGGAAAAACTGTTTTTT.

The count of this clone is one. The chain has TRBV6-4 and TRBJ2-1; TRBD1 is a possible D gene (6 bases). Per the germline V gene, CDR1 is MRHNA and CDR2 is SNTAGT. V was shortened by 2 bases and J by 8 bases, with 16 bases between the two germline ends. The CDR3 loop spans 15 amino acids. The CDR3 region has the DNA TGTGCCAGCAGTGACAGGGGCACAGGGAGCGATGAGCAGTTCTTC. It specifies CASSDRGTGSDEQFF.

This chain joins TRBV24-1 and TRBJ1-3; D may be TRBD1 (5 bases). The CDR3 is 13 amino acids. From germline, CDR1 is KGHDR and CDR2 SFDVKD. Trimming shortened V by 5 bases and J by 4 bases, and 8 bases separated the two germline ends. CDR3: CATSAPGGNTIYF. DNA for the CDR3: TGTGCCACCAGTGCTCCAGGGGGAAACACCATATATTTT.

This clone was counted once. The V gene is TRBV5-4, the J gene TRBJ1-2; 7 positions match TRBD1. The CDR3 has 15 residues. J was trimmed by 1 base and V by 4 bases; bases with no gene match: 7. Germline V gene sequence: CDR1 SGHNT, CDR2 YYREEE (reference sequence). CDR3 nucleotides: TGTGCCAGCAGCGCAACAGGGGTGGGTAACTATGGCTACACCTTC. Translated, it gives CASSATGVGNYGYTF.

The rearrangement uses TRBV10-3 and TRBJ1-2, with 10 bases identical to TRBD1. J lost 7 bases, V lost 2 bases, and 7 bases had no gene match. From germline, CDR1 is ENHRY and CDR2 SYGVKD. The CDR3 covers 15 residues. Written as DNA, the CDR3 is TGTGCCATCAGTGAGAGCCCCCGGGACAGGGGTGGCTACACCTTC. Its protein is CAISESPRDRGGYTF.